Below, 10 T cell receptor beta chains from the same sample are listed, as sequenced in a study of T-cell memory formation after mild COVID-19. TCRdb reanalysed the 5' RACE reads using MiXCR and keeps one entry per CDR3 protein. Among 550,000 to 700,000 distinct CDR3 sequences, 17% were seen once, and the ten largest hold about 7.5%. The sequenced sample consisted of PBMCs or a T cell subset sorted from them (not recorded which). These receptor sequences come from an adult woman who had mild COVID-19 (a few samples of this study predate the infection). Cell type and time point are not known.

This chain uses TRBV20-1 with TRBJ2-2; 11 positions agree with TRBD1. The CDR3 extends over 14 amino acids. Germline values: CDR1 DFQATT, CDR2 SNEGSKA (reference sequence). V trimming: 6 bases; J trimming: 6 bases; junction bases outside the gene matches: 6. The CDR3 coding sequence is TGCAGTGCAACGGACAGGGGGCTTCCCGGGGAGCTGTTTTTT. This sequence encodes CSATDRGLPGELFF.

This chain joins TRBV5-6 and TRBJ2-7; 11 bases fit TRBD1. The CDR3 extends over 15 amino acids. Trimming cost V 3 bases and J 1 base; bases outside gene matches: 3. CDR1 SGHDT and CDR2 YYEEEE come from the germline V gene. In DNA form, the CDR3 reads TGTGCCAGCAGCTGGGGGACAGGGGGATCCTACGAGCAGTACTTC. As protein: CASSWGTGGSYEQYF.

This clonotype was counted ten times or more. The rearrangement links TRBV12-3 or TRBV12-4 to TRBJ1-2, with 8 bases lining up with TRBD1. V was pared by 6 bases and J by 3 bases, with 6 bases of the junction left unmatched. The CDR3 runs to 14 residues. This CDR3 is CASSPTTGDYGYTF. The CDR3 DNA sequence: TGTGCCAGCAGCCCAACGACAGGGGACTATGGCTACACCTTC.

The chain carries TRBV20-1 and TRBJ2-1; D possibly corresponds to TRBD1 (7 bases). This CDR3 has 15 amino acids. Looked up from germline, CDR1 is DFQATT and CDR2 is SNEGSKA (reference sequence). Deletions cut 4 bases from V and 4 bases from J, with 17 bases between. CDR3 in DNA: TGCAGTGCTACCGGCGGGACAGACAGTTACAATGAGCAGTTCTTC. Its translation: CSATGGTDSYNEQFF.

This chain links TRBV5-1 with TRBJ2-3, with no clear D. CDR3 length: 14 amino acids. V was clipped by 0 bases and J by 9 bases, with 14 bases between them. Germline loops: CDR1 SGHRS, CDR2 YFSETQ. The CDR3 nucleotides are TGCGCCAGCAGCTTGGCTTCGGTGTTGGAGACGCAGTATTTT. Translated: CASSLASVLETQYF. Together with reference TRBV5-1 and TRBJ2-3, the CDR3 gives the full variable domain: KAGVTQTPRYLIKTRGQQVTLSCSPISGHRSVSWYQQTPGQGLQFLFEYFSETQRNKGNFPGRFSGRQFSNSRSEMNVSTLELGDSALYLCASSLASVLETQYFGPGTRLTVL.

In this sample, this clonotype turned up a few times. The V call is TRBV12-3 or TRBV12-4, the J call TRBJ1-6; a possible D gene is TRBD1 (5 bases). The CDR3 has 13 residues. Deletions cut 3 bases from V and 10 bases from J, with 10 bases between. CDR3 bases: TGTGCCAGCAGTTTCAGGGTATCGTCACCCCTCCACTTT. It codes for CASSFRVSSPLHF.

This clonotype has just a few counts. The V gene is TRBV24-1, the J gene TRBJ2-2; 9 bases match TRBD1. Germline values: CDR1 KGHDR, CDR2 SFDVKD. With V trimmed by 3 bases and J by 4 bases, 11 bases remained unmatched. The CDR3 extends over 18 amino acids. The CDR3 DNA follows: TGTGCCACCAGTGATCCCGCCGGGACAGGGTCGACCACCGGGGAGCTGTTTTTT. Translated, it gives CATSDPAGTGSTTGELFF.

This chain uses TRBV7-9 with TRBJ1-3; the D is unclear. V dropped 5 bases and J dropped 0 bases, with 14 bases sitting between them. The CDR3 loop spans 16 amino acids. The germline CDR1 and CDR2 sequences are SEHNR and FQNEAQ (reference sequence). DNA for the CDR3: TGTGCCAGCAGCCCCCCTCATAGCCTCTCTGGAAACACCATATATTTT. Translated, it gives CASSPPHSLSGNTIYF.

The chain uses TRBV29-1 and TRBJ2-1, with 10 bases aligning to TRBD2. V dropped 3 bases and J dropped 9; count of bases not matched to a gene: 5. The CDR3 runs to 13 residues. Germline-derived CDR1 and CDR2 are SQVTM and ANQGSEA. Here the CDR3 DNA reads TGCAGCGTTGATCTAGCGGGAGAAGGTGAGCAGTTCTTC. Protein sequence: CSVDLAGEGEQFF.

This clonotype was counted between two and nine times. The CDR3 region is CASSLLGLENQPQHF. The DNA of the CDR3 is TGTGCCAGCAGTTTATTGGGGTTAGAAAATCAGCCCCAGCATTTT. The rearrangement links TRBV27 to TRBJ1-5; D gene ambiguous. The germline V gene has CDR1 MNHEY and CDR2 SMNVEV (reference sequence). CDR3 size: 15 residues. V was trimmed by 1 base and J by 4 bases, leaving 11 bases between them.